This TCR beta chain was identified in a study of blood T cell repertoires in COVID-19. Study as a whole: Researchers got acute and convalescent COVID-19 samples from the United States, Italy and Spain. T cells, B-cell-depleted T cells, or PBMCs provided the cDNA or gDNA that served as material.

Sequencing was performed with immunoSEQ multiplex PCR; in TCRdb, only in-frame clones are kept and a portion is missing. The sample carries approximately 380,000 clones, 85% recorded once. V was pared by 6 bases and J by 2 bases, with 7 bases between. Germline V CDR1 and CDR2: ENHRY, SYGVKD. The CDR3 length is 12 residues. The clonotype originates from a woman aged 18-29 years with acute or convalescent COVID-19. Sequencing used peripheral blood. This chain links TRBV10-3 with TRBJ1-1; D gene unclear. This CDR3 is CAIRGDNTEAFF. The DNA of the CDR3 is TGTGCCATCAGGGGAGACAACACTGAAGCTTTCTTT.